These T cell receptor beta chains were read from a single sample in a study of Graves' ophthalmopathy and Graves' hyperthyroidism. Each CDR3 protein is one row after TCRdb ran MiXCR on the multiplex PCR reads. The sample carries 600,000 to 950,000 distinct CDR3 sequences, roughly 41% recorded once. The source material was peripheral blood. The origin of the receptors is an adult man with Graves' ophthalmopathy. The CDR3 runs from the conserved cysteine through the conserved F or W.

j_call v_call cdr3_aa
TRBJ2-5 TRBV24-1 CATSRTGEQETQYF
TRBJ2-7 TRBV2 CASDKTGGADEQYF
TRBJ1-6 TRBV6-6 CASSYSGQNSPLHF
TRBJ2-3 TRBV20-1 CSAPGQGLRTTDTQYF
TRBJ1-6 TRBV2 CASRAGTDNSPLHF
TRBJ2-5 TRBV7-9 CASSSTGVWETQYF
TRBJ1-5 TRBV24-1 CASSSAKGAAQPQHF
TRBJ1-4 TRBV9 CASSQGQGTSGVF
TRBJ1-2 TRBV30 CAWSVTGGTYGYTF
TRBJ1-2 TRBV7-9 CASSRQGGEYYGYTF
TRBJ2-1 TRBV24-1 CASSRSGQPYNEQFF
TRBJ2-7 TRBV20-1 CSARPVSGGDEQYF
TRBJ2-2 TRBV7-9 CASSYEQAGELFF
TRBJ1-4 TRBV20-1 CSAAGPNEKLFF
TRBJ1-2 TRBV15 CATSRAYRGIEGYTF
TRBJ1-4 TRBV6-5 CASSYSGQNEKLFF
TRBJ2-6 TRBV24-1 CATSDSDRSGANVLTF
TRBJ2-5 TRBV9 CASSGGRLGETQYF
TRBJ2-7 TRBV19 CASSPGTSGSNYEQYF
TRBJ1-2 TRBV10-3 CAISEPGQVVYGYTF
TRBJ2-7 TRBV29-1 CSLRVGPSGYEQYF
TRBJ1-1 TRBV12-5 CASARDRGATEAFF
TRBJ2-5 TRBV7-3 CASSPTGQAGETQYF
TRBJ2-2 TRBV20-1 CSARARDRGVRELFF
TRBJ2-5 TRBV7-2 CASSPTGMGETQYF
TRBJ2-7 TRBV2 CASSPRTSGSGEQYF
TRBJ1-1 TRBV2 CASSVGNTEAFF
TRBJ1-1 TRBV6-1 CVSSIPGQKNTEAFF
TRBJ1-4 TRBV10-3 CASSTTGEDEKLFF
TRBJ2-5 TRBV12-5 CASSLQGPGETQYF
TRBJ1-2 TRBV25-1 CASMGLDGGHGYTF
TRBJ1-2 TRBV15 CATSRVAYGYTF
TRBJ1-2 TRBV2 CASSEDRDDGYTF
TRBJ2-7 TRBV2 CASSQDRDRSDEQYF
TRBJ1-4 TRBV7-9 CASSLGTSEKLFF
TRBJ2-7 TRBV7-9 CASSLASAGAGSYEQYF
TRBJ1-3 TRBV2 CATRGQGNTIYF
TRBJ2-2 TRBV25-1 CASSFGPGGLVGLVKLFF
TRBJ2-7 TRBV2 CASRKEVISYEQYF
TRBJ1-1 TRBV30 CAWIGLSLEAFF
TRBJ1-2 TRBV16 CASSGGQSGNYGYTF
TRBJ2-7 TRBV12-3/TRBV12-4 CASSLWGDGQYF
TRBJ1-5 TRBV10-2 CASSESGPYQPQHF
TRBJ2-2 TRBV7-9 CASWHRGRSGELFF
TRBJ1-6 TRBV6-6 CASRHHLTGTGSPLHF
TRBJ2-5 TRBV15 CATSTKTSVQETQYF
TRBJ2-2 TRBV25-1 CASSLEFNTGELFF
TRBJ2-7 TRBV21-1 CASSTRGSGRRRYEQYF
TRBJ1-4 TRBV2 CASSEGQF
TRBJ2-2 TRBV25-1 CASSEVVNTGELFF
TRBJ1-2 TRBV20-1 CSARDTVAYGYTF
TRBJ1-5 TRBV2 CASRETGIQPQHF
TRBJ2-3 TRBV10-3 CAIARDTDTQYF
TRBJ1-1 TRBV20-1 CSVGWWTEAFF
TRBJ2-6 TRBV10-3 CASSEWGTSSGANVLTF